The 10 T cell receptor beta chains presented below share a single source sample, sequenced in a study of shared clonotypes between healthy human individuals. Using immunoSEQ multiplex PCR, the repertoire was profiled, and TCRdb retains in-frame clones only, with some absent. Among around 700,000 clones listed, approximately 73% were seen once. Sequencing was carried out using memory CD4+ T cells sorted from blood. Documented subset: CD45RA-negative fraction. These receptors were collected from a woman aged 25 to 45 in good health.

This chain connects TRBV10-3 to TRBJ1-4, with D unclear. There are 13 residues in the CDR3. Trimming cost V 0 bases and J 11 bases, with 10 bases left between them. Germline V gene data show CDR1 as ENHRY and CDR2 as SYGVKD. The CDR3 sequence: CAISESTAGKLFF. Written as DNA, the CDR3 is TGTGCCATCAGTGAGTCGACGGCTGGGAAACTGTTTTTT.

Details on this clone: With a much larger clone just one base away, this may be a read error. The chain is built from TRBV6-1 and TRBJ1-1, with D tentatively TRBD1 (6 bases). The CDR3 runs to 13 residues. V lost 6 bases and J 1 base, leaving 9 bases between the germline ends. CDR1 and CDR2 (germline): MNHNS, SASEGT. CDR3 amino acids: CASRRQANTEAFF. The CDR3 region has the DNA TGTGCCAGCAGGAGACAGGCGAACACTGAAGCTTTCTTT.

This clone has only a few counts. The sample holds other DNA sequences that translate to the same CDR3. The chain uses TRBV4-2 and TRBJ2-5; 11 positions match TRBD2. The CDR3 loop spans 17 amino acids. With V trimmed by 0 bases and J by 2 bases, 5 bases remained unmatched. The germline V gene encodes CDR1 LGHNA and CDR2 YNFKEQ. The CDR3 is CASSQDLLAGGQETQYF. DNA of the CDR3: TGTGCCAGCAGCCAAGATCTCCTAGCGGGAGGACAAGAGACCCAGTACTTC.

This clone was observed a handful of times. This chain connects TRBV6-1 to TRBJ2-7; the D is unclear. The CDR3 covers 14 residues. Germline V gives CDR1 MNHNS, CDR2 SASEGT. V was shortened by 10 bases and J by 0 bases, with 16 bases between the two germline ends. CDR3 nucleotides: TGTGCCACCAAGGAACTACTCGGCTCCTACGAGCAGTACTTC. The encoded protein is CATKELLGSYEQYF.

The gene calls are TRBV7-8 and TRBJ1-5, with D tentatively TRBD1 (5 bases). The CDR3 totals 13 residues. Germline V gene lookup returns CDR1 SGHVS and CDR2 FQNEAQ. CDR3 in DNA: TGTGGGAGAGGGGTAAGTAGCAATCAGCCCCAGCATTTT. It yields the protein CGRGVSSNQPQHF. Using reference TRBV7-8 and TRBJ1-5 for the parts outside the CDR3, the full variable domain is GAGVSQSPRYKVAKRGQDVALRCDPISGHVSLFWYQQALGQGPEFLTYFQNEAQLDKSGLPSDRFFAERPEGSVSTLKIQRTQQEDSAVYLCGRGVSSNQPQHFGDGTRLSIL.

This chain connects TRBV9 to TRBJ2-7; the D gene is possibly TRBD2 (7 bases). Germline lookup yields CDR1 SGDLS and CDR2 YYNGEE. Trimming shortened V by 4 bases and J by 6 bases, and 23 bases separated the two germline ends. CDR3 length: 16 residues. The CDR3 DNA sequence: TGTGCCAGCAGCCCTCGAGGGGGGGAGGGCCTAGGCGAGCAGTACTTC. Its protein product is CASSPRGGEGLGEQYF.

In its sample, this clone was seen a few times. The rearrangement links TRBV2 to TRBJ2-3; 10 bases align to TRBD2. The CDR3 is 20 residues long. Per the germline V gene, CDR1 is SNHLY and CDR2 is FYNNEI. V gave up 2 bases and J gave up 8 bases; unmatched junction bases: 22. This CDR3 is CASSELANSGTSERRGTQYF. In nucleotides, the CDR3 is TGTGCCAGCAGTGAACTGGCCAACTCAGGGACTAGCGAACGCAGAGGTACGCAGTATTTT.

As DNA, the CDR3 is TGTGCCAGCAGGGCCGGGACAGCGAACACCGGGGAGCTGTTTTTT. Amino acids: CASRAGTANTGELFF. V usage is TRBV6-1 and J usage is TRBJ2-2; 7 positions match TRBD1. Unmatched junction bases numbered 4, after V lost 6 bases and J lost 0 bases. The CDR3 contains 15 residues. Germline CDR1 is MNHNS and CDR2 is SASEGT.

The chain carries TRBV7-9 and TRBJ2-2; TRBD2 aligns across 9 bases. The CDR3 is 14 amino acids. Germline CDR1 SEHNR, CDR2 FQNEAQ (reference sequence). Trimming removed 4 bases from V and 8 bases from J; junction bases left unmatched: 5. CDR3 loop: CASSSVAGAGELFF. CDR3 nucleotides: TGTGCCAGCAGCTCCGTAGCGGGGGCTGGGGAGCTGTTTTTT.

The rearrangement uses TRBV28 and TRBJ1-1; a weak D match, TRBD1 (5 bases). The CDR3 is 15 residues long. Germline V gene data show CDR1 as MDHEN and CDR2 as SYDVKM. The V end lost 4 bases, the J end lost 0 bases, and 12 bases lay between the germline ends. CDR3 nucleotides: TGTGCCAGCAGTTCCCCACAGGAGATGAACACTGAAGCTTTCTTT. As protein: CASSSPQEMNTEAFF.